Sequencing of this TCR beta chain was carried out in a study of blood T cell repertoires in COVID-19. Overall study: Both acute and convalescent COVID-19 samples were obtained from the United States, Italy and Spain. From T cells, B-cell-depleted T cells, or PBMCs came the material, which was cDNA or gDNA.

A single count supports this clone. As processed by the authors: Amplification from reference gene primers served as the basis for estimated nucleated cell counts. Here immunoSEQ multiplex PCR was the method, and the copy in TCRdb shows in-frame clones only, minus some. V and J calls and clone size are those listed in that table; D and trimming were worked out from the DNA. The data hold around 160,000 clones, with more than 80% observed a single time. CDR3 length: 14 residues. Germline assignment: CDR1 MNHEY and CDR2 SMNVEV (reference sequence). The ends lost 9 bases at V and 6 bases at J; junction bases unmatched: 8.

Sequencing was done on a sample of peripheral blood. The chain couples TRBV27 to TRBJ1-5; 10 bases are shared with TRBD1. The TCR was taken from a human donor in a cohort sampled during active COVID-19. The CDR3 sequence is CASCGQGVCQPQHF. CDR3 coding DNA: TGTGCCAGTTGTGGACAGGGGGTCTGTCAGCCCCAGCATTTT.